This TCR beta chain originates from a study of molecular identifiers for immune sequencing clone quantification. Points from the study as a whole: One cell's worth of spiked Jurkat TCR RNA was reportedly detectable among roughly 1 million naive cells. In CMV-specific effectors, clones above 20 copies held over 97% of molecules; naive, under 1%.

Germline V gene data show CDR1 as SGHTS and CDR2 as YDEGEE. Trimming took off 2 bases at V and 8 bases at J, with 20 bases between the two ends. The CDR3 covers 16 residues. One entry per CDR3 protein results from TCRdb running MiXCR on the PCR reads. The sample includes about 640,000 distinct CDR3 sequences, roughly 21% seen only once; the top ten take roughly 0.9%. The table lists this clonotype with a few counts. Its target is unknown. The chain carries TRBV5-8 and TRBJ2-1; perhaps TRBD1 as D (6 bases). The sample was naive CD8+ T cells from blood, with Jurkat cell RNA spiked in. Noted subset: FACS-sorted CD8+CD4-CCR7+CD45RA+ naive T cells. This sequence originates from a human donor in good health. Some libraries in this study had Jurkat cell RNA spiked in. CDR3 protein: CASSFQGRGNLDEQFF. The CDR3 DNA is TGTGCCAGCAGCTTCCAGGGCAGGGGCAATTTGGATGAGCAGTTCTTC.